This TCR beta chain derives from a study of blood T cell repertoires in COVID-19. Some clones are missing from TCRdb's copy, which holds only in-frame ones; the method was immunoSEQ multiplex PCR. Among roughly 230,000 clones listed, roughly 84% were seen once. The CDR3 consists of 16 residues. V lost 3 bases to trimming and J lost 0 bases; unmatched junction nucleotides: 5. Per germline, CDR1 LNHDA and CDR2 SQIVND (reference sequence). The study assigned cohorts using participant-reported clinical history. Participants in the exposed group had met a COVID-19 case in the 2 weeks before joining the study.

This chain uses TRBV19 with TRBJ1-5, with 7 bases that match TRBD1. The origin of this receptor is a woman aged 45-59 years who had been exposed to COVID-19. Material for sequencing was PBMCs or T cells enriched from blood (not recorded which). The chain's CDR3 is CASSMRTGFSNQPQHF. The CDR3 bases are TGTGCCAGTAGTATGCGGACAGGTTTTAGCAATCAGCCCCAGCATTTT.